One and the same sample provided the 20 T cell receptor beta chains below, sequenced in a study of T cell responses to AZD1222 COVID-19 vaccine. Sequencing was performed with immunoSEQ multiplex PCR; in TCRdb, only in-frame clones are kept and a portion is missing. The table has 96,000 or so clones, almost 90% seen once. The sequences come from peripheral blood, collected on day 0 of AZD1222 vaccination. The receptors originated from an adult in good health.

The CDR3 protein is CASSIGDSSYNEQFF. CDR3 DNA sequence: TGTGCCAGTAGTATAGGGGACTCCTCCTACAATGAGCAGTTCTTC. This chain joins TRBV19 and TRBJ2-1; possible D gene TRBD2, 6 bases. V lost 1 base and J lost 0, with 7 bases in between. The germline V gene has CDR1 LNHDA and CDR2 SQIVND (reference sequence). This CDR3 has 15 amino acids.

The chain combines TRBV25-1 with TRBJ2-7; no definite D call. The germline V gene has CDR1 MGHDK and CDR2 SYGVNS. The CDR3 contains 14 residues. V was cut by 4 bases and J by 6 bases, with 16 bases left in between. The CDR3 DNA reads TGTGCCAGCAGTGTAGTCTCCGCCGCGAGCGAGCAGTACTTC. As protein: CASSVVSAASEQYF.

The rearrangement uses TRBV6-2 or TRBV6-3 and TRBJ2-1; a possible D gene is TRBD2 (7 bases). The CDR3 has 13 residues. V lost 5 bases to trimming and J lost 9 bases, with 14 bases between them. Germline V lookup: CDR1 MNHEY, CDR2 SVGEGT. In DNA form, the CDR3 reads TGTGCCAGCAGTGGGAGGGGGAGTGGTGAGCAGTTCTTC. This codes for CASSGRGSGEQFF.

Regarding this clone: Other DNA sequences in the sample encode the same CDR3. The chain uses TRBV6-4 and TRBJ1-2; D is undetermined. CDR1 is MRHNA and CDR2 is SNTAGT in the germline V gene. CDR3 length equals 11 residues. V was pared by 0 bases and J by 8 bases, with 4 bases between. In nucleotides, the CDR3 is TGTGCCAGCAGTGACTCGAGAGGCTACACCTTC. It is translated as CASSDSRGYTF.

The rearrangement links TRBV7-2 to TRBJ2-7; the D call may be TRBD1 or TRBD2 (5 bases each). Trimming shortened V by 6 bases and J by 0 bases, and 9 bases separated the two germline ends. Looked up from germline, CDR1 is SGHTA and CDR2 is FQGNSA. CDR3 length equals 13 residues. CDR3 amino acids: CASRGTNSYEQYF. The CDR3, as DNA: TGTGCCAGCAGGGGGACCAACTCCTACGAGCAGTACTTC.

This chain uses TRBV5-1 with TRBJ2-7; D is uncertain. V was trimmed by 0 bases and J by 3 bases, leaving 10 bases between them. CDR3 size: 14 residues. Germline V gene sequence: CDR1 SGHRS, CDR2 YFSETQ. The CDR3, as DNA: TGCGCCAGCAGCTTGGAGTCAGGTAGCTACGAGCAGTACTTC. Translating gives CASSLESGSYEQYF.

This rearrangement joins TRBV19 to TRBJ2-1; maybe TRBD2 (6 bases). Deletions cut 9 bases from V and 0 bases from J, with 15 bases between. Germline loops: CDR1 LNHDA, CDR2 SQIVND (reference sequence). The CDR3 loop spans 15 amino acids. The CDR3 sequence: CASAPAGSSYNEQFF. CDR3 DNA: TGTGCCAGCGCTCCCGCGGGGAGCTCCTACAATGAGCAGTTCTTC. The full variable domain, its missing parts supplied by reference TRBV19 and TRBJ2-1, is DGGITQSPKYLFRKEGQNVTLSCEQNLNHDAMYWYRQDPGQGLRLIYYSQIVNDFQKGDIAEGYSVSREKKESFPLTVTSAQKNPTAFYLCASAPAGSSYNEQFFGPGTRLTVL.

In its sample, this clone was seen once. This chain connects TRBV5-6 to TRBJ2-7, with 13 bases identical to TRBD2. The germline gives CDR1 SGHDT, CDR2 YYEEEE. The CDR3 length is 19 residues. J gave up 1 base and V 3 bases, and 13 bases lay outside the gene matches. Here the CDR3 reads CASSSHGTSGEGKSYEQYF. The CDR3 DNA follows: TGTGCCAGCAGCTCGCATGGGACTAGCGGGGAGGGGAAGTCCTACGAGCAGTACTTC.

The V gene is TRBV7-3, the J gene TRBJ1-3; D gene ambiguous. Germline V gene lookup returns CDR1 SGHTA and CDR2 FQGTGA. The CDR3 runs to 16 residues. Trimming left V 7 bases short and J 3 bases short, with 19 bases between. DNA of the CDR3: TGTGCCAGCAAACCAAATGCCCAGGACTTTGGAAACACCATATATTTT. It encodes CASKPNAQDFGNTIYF.

The V gene is TRBV27, the J gene TRBJ2-1; D unclear. This CDR3 spans 13 amino acids. V was trimmed by 0 bases and J by 2 bases, leaving 2 bases between them. Germline assignment: CDR1 MNHEY and CDR2 SMNVEV (reference sequence). The CDR3 DNA follows: TGTGCCAGCAGTTTATCGACCTACAATGAGCAGTTCTTC. This sequence encodes CASSLSTYNEQFF.

The CDR3 region is CASSLQSGSGYEQYF. In DNA, the CDR3 is TGTGCCAGCAGCTTACAGAGCGGGAGTGGCTACGAGCAGTACTTC. The chain employs TRBV7-8 and TRBJ2-7, with TRBD2 identical over 8 bases. Trimming took 2 bases from V and 3 from J; bases not matched to a gene: 6. Germline V gene sequence: CDR1 SGHVS, CDR2 FQNEAQ. The CDR3 is 15 residues long.

The gene calls are TRBV30 and TRBJ2-1; D is undetermined. V lost 1 base and J lost 11, with 0 bases in between. Germline CDR1 and CDR2: GTSNPN and SVGIG (reference sequence). The CDR3 covers 8 residues. For the CDR3, the DNA is TGTGCCTGGAGTGAGCAGTTCTTC. Its translation: CAWSEQFF. Variable domain in full (rest from reference TRBV30 and TRBJ2-1): SQTIHQWPATLVQPVGSPLSLECTVEGTSNPNLYWYRQAAGRGLQLLFYSVGIGQISSEVPQNLSASRPQDRQFILSSKKLLLSDSGFYLCAWSEQFFGPGTRLTVL.

V is TRBV3-1 (or the pseudogene TRBV3-2) and J is TRBJ2-7, with D possibly TRBD1 on 6 matching bases. The V gene lost 3 bases and the J gene lost 3 bases, with 15 bases spanning the gap. Germline V CDR1 and CDR2: LGHDT, YNNKEL (reference sequence). This CDR3 region has 15 residues. CDR3 coding DNA: TGTGCCAGCAGCCAGACACAGGGAGCCCTCTACGAGCAGTACTTC. This gives the protein CASSQTQGALYEQYF.

The chain uses TRBV6-2 or TRBV6-3 and TRBJ2-1, with TRBD2 identical over 10 bases. Trimming removed 5 bases from V and 5 bases from J; junction bases left unmatched: 9. The CDR3 is 16 amino acids. Germline loops: CDR1 MNHEY, CDR2 SVGEGT. DNA for the CDR3: TGTGCCAGCAGTCCGTTGTCTAGCGGGGGAAACAATGAGCAGTTCTTC. Encoded protein: CASSPLSSGGNNEQFF.

This sequence joins TRBV6-5 and TRBJ2-1; 8 bases fit TRBD2. The CDR3 has 14 amino acids. Germline V lookup: CDR1 MNHEY, CDR2 SVGAGI. J lost 4 bases, V lost 10 bases, and 9 bases had no gene match. CDR3: CATRGGRGYNEQFF. The CDR3 nucleotides read TGTGCCACTCGGGGGGGAAGGGGATACAATGAGCAGTTCTTC.

The chain joins TRBV6-6 to TRBJ1-2; maybe TRBD1 (6 bases). Germline V lookup: CDR1 MNHNY, CDR2 SVGAGI (reference sequence). The V end lost 6 bases, the J end lost 0 bases, and 17 bases lay between the germline ends. The CDR3 consists of 16 residues. The CDR3 sequence: CASSPGTHSPNYGYTF. The CDR3 DNA reads TGTGCCAGCAGCCCCGGGACACATTCCCCTAACTATGGCTACACCTTC.

The chain employs TRBV30 and TRBJ1-1, with unresolved D. In germline, CDR1 is GTSNPN, CDR2 SVGIG (reference sequence). The CDR3 extends over 13 amino acids. The ends were cut back, 4 bases at V and 0 bases at J, with 9 bases in the middle. CDR3 in DNA: TGTGCCTGGAAAAGCCAGATGAACACTGAAGCTTTCTTT. Amino acids: CAWKSQMNTEAFF.

This chain joins TRBV25-1 and TRBJ2-7, with D perhaps being TRBD1 or TRBD2 (5 bases each). Germline lookup yields CDR1 MGHDK and CDR2 SYGVNS. CDR3 size: 15 residues. The V end lost 4 bases, the J end lost 6 bases, and 19 bases lay between the germline ends. CDR3 region: CASSVDLGPSPEQYF. In DNA, the CDR3 is TGTGCCAGCAGTGTGGACTTGGGACCCTCCCCCGAGCAGTACTTC.

The V and J genes are TRBV6-5 and TRBJ2-7, with 13 bases that match TRBD2. The J segment lost 5 bases and the V segment lost 6 bases, leaving 7 bases of the junction unmatched. CDR1 MNHEY and CDR2 SVGAGI come from the germline V gene. This CDR3 is built from 15 residues. The CDR3 DNA follows: TGTGCCAGCAGCCTACTAGCGGGAGGGCCCAACGAGCAGTACTTC. This translates into CASSLLAGGPNEQYF.

As DNA, the CDR3 is TGTGCCAGCGATTCTGGGGGGGATAATTCACCCCTCCACTTT. Encoded protein: CASDSGGDNSPLHF. This rearrangement joins TRBV28 to TRBJ1-6, with D maybe TRBD1 (5 bases). Trimming removed 8 bases at V and 5 bases at J, with 13 bases between. Germline V CDR1 and CDR2: MDHEN, SYDVKM. The CDR3 extends over 14 amino acids.